This TCR beta chain came from a study of quantifying T cell responses using KT2 cells. Study as a whole: RNA was reverse transcribed with TCR alpha and beta constant-region primers.

This clonotype was counted at least ten times. Each cDNA got a UMI-containing oligo ligated at its 3' end. The first PCR ran 4 to 5 cycles with an equimolar RC1.1 and RC1.2 beta primer mix. TCRdb re-derived calls from the UMI-ligation and nested PCR reads in MiXCR, one entry per CDR3 protein. The sample shows tens of thousands of distinct CDR3 sequences, 9% to 15% of them seen only once. Unfractionated PBMC were spiked with known numbers of KT2 clone cells. CDR3 size: 15 residues. CDR1 and CDR2 (germline): SEHNR, FQNEAQ (reference sequence). Deletions cut 4 bases from V and 0 bases from J, with 11 bases between.

The specimen sequenced was PBMCs spiked with cells of the T cell clone KT2. This rearrangement joins TRBV7-9 to TRBJ2-3; perhaps TRBD2 as D (6 bases). This receptor was taken from a human donor. The CDR3 loop reads CASSSPRGSTDTQYF. DNA of the CDR3: TGTGCCAGCAGCTCTCCGCGGGGTAGCACAGATACGCAGTATTTT.